Shown below are 32 T cell receptor beta chains from a single sample sequenced in a study of blood T cell repertoires in COVID-19. Produced via immunoSEQ multiplex PCR; TCRdb's table is partial and in-frame only. The sample shows around 64,000 clones, roughly 85% of them seen only once. Sequences were obtained from peripheral blood. The receptors here all came from a man in his 60s with acute or convalescent COVID-19.

The gene calls are TRBV19 and TRBJ1-2; the D gene is possibly TRBD1 (5 bases). V shed 3 bases and J shed 4 bases, with 12 bases lying between them. This CDR3 contains 14 residues. Germline lookup yields CDR1 LNHDA and CDR2 SQIVND (reference sequence). CDR3 DNA: TGTGCCAGTAGTATTTCTGCCGGGGGCTATGGCTACACCTTC. Encoded protein: CASSISAGGYGYTF.

The rearrangement uses TRBV12-5 and TRBJ1-2, with TRBD1 as a possible D gene (6 bases). The CDR3 is made up of 12 amino acids. V lost 3 bases, J lost 11 bases, and 13 bases lay in between. CDR1 and CDR2 (germline): LGHNT, FRNRAP. The CDR3 DNA is TGTGCTAGTGGTTTCAGGACAGAGTTTTACACCTTC. Translating gives CASGFRTEFYTF. The full variable domain, in which reference TRBV12-5 and TRBJ1-2 provide the parts outside the CDR3, is DARVTQTPRHKVTEMGQEVTMRCQPILGHNTVFWYRQTMMQGLELLAYFRNRAPLDDSGMPKDRFSAEMPDATLATLKIQPSEPRDSAVYFCASGFRTEFYTFGSGTRLTVV.

J is TRBJ2-1 and V is TRBV9; 9 bases fit TRBD2. CDR3 length: 15 amino acids. CDR1 and CDR2 from the germline V gene are SGDLS and YYNGEE. The junction had 6 bases not matched to a gene; V was cut back by 3 bases and J by 5 bases. The CDR3 DNA reads TGTGCCAGCAGCGCTACGGGCGGGAGGGACAATGAGCAGTTCTTC. Its translation: CASSATGGRDNEQFF.

The chain has TRBV29-1 and TRBJ1-1; D gene ambiguous. V gave up 8 bases and J gave up 7 bases, with 20 bases separating them. CDR1 is SQVTM and CDR2 is ANQGSEA in the germline V gene. CDR3 length equals 13 residues. The CDR3 sequence: CSLGWGSEGEAFF. The DNA of the CDR3 is TGCAGCCTTGGGTGGGGTTCTGAGGGTGAAGCTTTCTTT.

The V and J genes are TRBV18 and TRBJ2-3; 8 nucleotides agree with TRBD2. V dropped 0 bases and J dropped 5; count of bases not matched to a gene: 10. The V gene's germline CDR1 is KGHSH and CDR2 LQKENI. The CDR3 extends over 17 amino acids. This CDR3 reads CASSPPSKRERGDTQYF. CDR3 coding DNA: TGTGCCAGCTCACCACCGAGTAAGCGGGAGCGAGGAGATACGCAGTATTTT.

The J gene is TRBJ2-7, the V gene TRBV2; 8 nucleotides match TRBD2. There are 14 residues in the CDR3. In germline, CDR1 is SNHLY, CDR2 FYNNEI. V lost 7 bases and J lost 6; bases outside the gene matches: 11. The CDR3 DNA sequence: TGTGCCAGCACAAGAGAAGCGGGAGCGGTCGAGCAGTACTTC. Amino acids: CASTREAGAVEQYF.

The chain is built from TRBV28 and TRBJ2-3; 8 nucleotides match TRBD1. Germline V gene lookup returns CDR1 MDHEN and CDR2 SYDVKM. Trimming at V came to 5 bases and at J to 4 bases, leaving 2 bases not matched to a gene. The length of the CDR3 is 13 residues. The CDR3 DNA sequence: TGTGCCAGCAGTGACAGGGGAGCAGATACGCAGTATTTT. This encodes CASSDRGADTQYF.

The chain couples TRBV19 to TRBJ1-1; possibly TRBD1 for D (5 bases). V lost 3 bases to trimming and J lost 5 bases, with 10 bases between them. This CDR3 is built from 13 residues. Germline values: CDR1 LNHDA, CDR2 SQIVND (reference sequence). As DNA, the CDR3 is TGTGCCAGTAGTATCCAGGGAAGGACTGAAGCTTTCTTT. It yields the protein CASSIQGRTEAFF.

CDR3 protein: CASSFHRAYNEKLFF. Here the CDR3 DNA reads TGTGCCAGCAGTTTCCACAGGGCTTATAATGAAAAACTGTTTTTT. The rearrangement joins TRBV28 to TRBJ1-4; a weak D match, TRBD1 (6 bases). Trimming took 3 bases from V and 4 from J, leaving 12 bases between them. This CDR3 region has 15 residues. Germline V CDR1 and CDR2: MDHEN, SYDVKM.

This clone was seen a single time. The chain is built from TRBV20-1 and TRBJ1-4, with D perhaps TRBD1 (5 bases). In germline, CDR1 is DFQATT, CDR2 SNEGSKA (reference sequence). The V end was cut by 5 bases, the J end by 5 bases, with 6 bases between. The CDR3 covers 11 residues. As DNA, the CDR3 is TGCAGTGCTGGGGCCAATGAAAAACTGTTTTTT. The encoded protein is CSAGANEKLFF.

The chain carries TRBV29-1 and TRBJ2-5; TRBD1 agrees at 11 bases. The ends lost 8 bases at V and 0 bases at J; junction bases unmatched: 5. The CDR3 totals 14 residues. Germline lookup yields CDR1 SQVTM and CDR2 ANQGSEA. The CDR3 bases are TGCAGCTCTTGGGACAGGGGGTACCAAGAGACCCAGTACTTC. Translation: CSSWDRGYQETQYF.

This clone was seen more than once but under ten times. The rearrangement joins TRBV7-2 to TRBJ2-7, with D perhaps matching TRBD2 (5 bases). This CDR3 region has 11 residues. Trimming removed 1 base at V and 13 bases at J, with 11 bases between. Germline CDR1 SGHTA, CDR2 FQGNSA. Here the CDR3 reads CASSLVSGIYF. The CDR3 nucleotides read TGTGCCAGCAGCTTAGTCTCCGGGATCTACTTC.

The chain recombines TRBV3-1 (or the pseudogene TRBV3-2) with TRBJ1-4; unclear D gene. V was pared by 0 bases and J by 8 bases, with 13 bases between. The germline gives CDR1 LGHDT, CDR2 YNNKEL (reference sequence). The CDR3 is 15 residues long. The CDR3 region has the DNA TGTGCCAGCAGCCAAGAACCCAGGAAGATCGAAAAACTGTTTTTT. It specifies CASSQEPRKIEKLFF.

This chain uses TRBV4-3 with TRBJ2-1, with 8 bases that match TRBD2. The V segment lost 4 bases and the J segment 6 bases; nucleotides outside the gene matches: 5. Germline CDR1 LGHNA, CDR2 YSLEER. The CDR3 has 14 amino acids. The chain's CDR3 is CASSPGLVVNEQFF. The CDR3 bases are TGCGCCAGCAGCCCGGGACTAGTTGTCAATGAGCAGTTCTTC.

The count of this clone is one. The chain uses TRBV30 and TRBJ1-1, with 9 nucleotides matching TRBD1. The CDR3 covers 15 residues. Germline lookup yields CDR1 GTSNPN and CDR2 SVGIG (reference sequence). Unmatched junction bases numbered 3, after V lost 0 bases and J lost 1 base. For the CDR3, the DNA is TGTGCCTGGAGTGTATGGGGACAGGGGAACACTGAAGCTTTCTTT. This translates into CAWSVWGQGNTEAFF. Variable domain in full (rest from reference TRBV30 and TRBJ1-1): SQTIHQWPATLVQPVGSPLSLECTVEGTSNPNLYWYRQAAGRGLQLLFYSVGIGQISSEVPQNLSASRPQDRQFILSSKKLLLSDSGFYLCAWSVWGQGNTEAFFGQGTRLTVV.

The genes are TRBV5-6 and TRBJ1-5; no definite D call. The V and J ends lost 3 bases and 4 bases respectively, with 5 bases between them. The germline CDR1 and CDR2 sequences are SGHDT and YYEEEE. The CDR3 sequence is 12 residues long. CDR3 nucleotide sequence: TGTGCCAGCAGCTACGGTAATCAGCCCCAGCATTTT. This encodes CASSYGNQPQHF.

The genes are TRBV7-3 and TRBJ2-7, with a weak D call TRBD1 (5 bases). This CDR3 comprises 13 residues. Between the trimmed V and J ends, which lost 1 base and 2 bases, there was a span of 6 bases. Germline lookup yields CDR1 SGHTA and CDR2 FQGTGA. The CDR3 DNA is TGTGCCAGCAGCTTAAGGGGCGCCTACGAGCAGTACTTC. This translates into CASSLRGAYEQYF.

The rearrangement uses TRBV5-4 and TRBJ2-3, with a tentative D call TRBD1 (6 bases). V lost 4 bases, J lost 4 bases, and 16 bases lay in between. The CDR3 is 15 residues long. Germline loops: CDR1 SGHNT, CDR2 YYREEE (reference sequence). This CDR3 reads CASSRQTSGADTQYF. The DNA for the CDR3 is TGTGCCAGCAGCCGACAGACCTCAGGGGCAGATACGCAGTATTTT.

The chain employs TRBV9 and TRBJ2-7; 10 positions match TRBD2. CDR1 is SGDLS, CDR2 YYNGEE, per germline. The CDR3 is 16 residues long. V lost 0 bases, J lost 4 bases, and 7 bases stayed unmatched. CDR3: CASSVGLAGGPYEQYF. The CDR3 DNA follows: TGTGCCAGCAGCGTAGGGTTAGCGGGAGGTCCGTACGAGCAGTACTTC.

The chain has TRBV7-9 and TRBJ1-1; the D is unclear. Germline V CDR1 and CDR2: SEHNR, FQNEAQ (reference sequence). This CDR3 region has 13 residues. V was pared by 5 bases and J by 6 bases, with 13 bases between. The CDR3 loop is CASSPPRVSEAFF. The CDR3 nucleotides read TGTGCCAGCAGCCCTCCGAGGGTCTCTGAAGCTTTCTTT.

The chain is built from TRBV28 and TRBJ2-1; D might be TRBD2 (5 bases). Germline CDR1 is MDHEN and CDR2 is SYDVKM. The CDR3 length is 15 residues. V lost 3 bases and J lost 5, with 14 bases in between. CDR3 in DNA: TGTGCCAGCAGTTTGTTTGGACCGGGGAACAATGAGCAGTTCTTC. This sequence encodes CASSLFGPGNNEQFF.

The chain is built from TRBV5-8 and TRBJ2-1, with D possibly being TRBD2 (6 bases). CDR3 length: 18 amino acids. Trimming took 6 bases from V and 2 from J, leaving 24 bases between them. Germline lookup yields CDR1 SGHTS and CDR2 YDEGEE. CDR3 residues: CASKKAGGAGRAYNEQFF. CDR3 nucleotides: TGTGCCAGCAAGAAGGCCGGAGGGGCGGGAAGGGCCTACAATGAGCAGTTCTTC.

This clone has a handful of counts. The chain carries TRBV7-9 and TRBJ1-4, with TRBD1 matching 10 bases. Germline V lookup: CDR1 SEHNR, CDR2 FQNEAQ (reference sequence). The CDR3 loop spans 14 amino acids. Trimming cost V 7 bases and J 3 bases; bases outside gene matches: 2. CDR3 sequence reads: CASTGQGANEKLFF. The CDR3 nucleotides read TGTGCCAGCACCGGACAGGGGGCTAATGAAAAACTGTTTTTT. Combining the CDR3 with reference TRBV7-9 and TRBJ1-4 gives the whole variable domain DTGVSQNPRHKITKRGQNVTFRCDPISEHNRLYWYRQTLGQGPEFLTYFQNEAQLEKSRLLSDRFSAERPKGSFSTLEIQRTEQGDSAMYLCASTGQGANEKLFFGSGTQLSVL.

This clone was counted only a few times. This chain connects TRBV11-1 to TRBJ1-1; maybe TRBD1 (6 bases). The ends were cut back, 4 bases at V and 4 bases at J, with 13 bases in the middle. The CDR3 runs 14 residues. CDR1 is SGHAT, CDR2 FQDESV, per germline (reference sequence). The CDR3 DNA is TGTGCCAGCAGCTATACAGGGATGAGCACTGAAGCTTTCTTT. Protein product: CASSYTGMSTEAFF.

This clone was detected a few times. The gene calls are TRBV10-3 and TRBJ2-7, with 11 nucleotides matching TRBD2. Germline V gene data show CDR1 as ENHRY and CDR2 as SYGVKD. Trimming removed 3 bases from V and 6 bases from J; junction bases left unmatched: 7. The CDR3 runs 15 residues. CDR3 coding DNA: TGTGCCATCAGTGACTCGACTAGCGGGAAACGCGAGCAGTACTTC. Translated, it gives CAISDSTSGKREQYF.

In this sample, this clone turned up a few times. The CDR3 DNA sequence: TGCAGTGCTAGACCGAGGGAGACCCAGTACTTC. This gives the protein CSARPRETQYF. The rearrangement joins TRBV20-1 to TRBJ2-5; D is unclear. The length of the CDR3 is 11 residues. Germline V gene sequence: CDR1 DFQATT, CDR2 SNEGSKA (reference sequence). V was clipped by 2 bases and J by 5 bases, with 6 bases between them.

The rearrangement links TRBV2 to TRBJ1-3; a weak D match, TRBD1 (5 bases). The ends were cut back, 4 bases at V and 0 bases at J, with 10 bases in the middle. Germline loops: CDR1 SNHLY, CDR2 FYNNEI. This CDR3 has 15 residues. The CDR3 nucleotides read TGTGCCAGCAGTGCGTTCGGGGGCTCTGGAAACACCATATATTTT. This encodes CASSAFGGSGNTIYF.

This chain uses TRBV23-1 with TRBJ1-1; D uncertain. TRBV23-1 is annotated as an ORF whose role is uncertain. The CDR3 is made up of 15 amino acids. Trimming pared 2 bases from V and 0 bases from J, leaving 10 bases between. CDR3: CASSQESVMNTEAFF. CDR3 DNA sequence: TGCGCCAGCAGTCAAGAGAGTGTGATGAACACTGAAGCTTTCTTT.

The chain links TRBV28 to TRBJ2-7, with D possibly TRBD2 on 6 matching bases. V gave up 6 bases and J gave up 1 base, with 10 bases separating them. The CDR3 has 13 amino acids. Germline V gene sequence: CDR1 MDHEN, CDR2 SYDVKM. The CDR3 DNA follows: TGTGCCAGCAGGGAGGGACTTTCCTACGAGCAGTACTTC. It codes for CASREGLSYEQYF.

The chain uses TRBV24-1 and TRBJ2-3, with TRBD2 matching over 12 bases. Germline V gives CDR1 KGHDR, CDR2 SFDVKD. The junction had 9 bases not matched to a gene; V was cut back by 9 bases and J by 0 bases. The CDR3 consists of 17 residues. CDR3 in DNA: TGTGCCACCGGCCTCCCGGGACTAGCGGGTAGCACAGATACGCAGTATTTT. Its protein is CATGLPGLAGSTDTQYF.

The V gene is TRBV14, the J gene TRBJ2-3, with D perhaps TRBD2 (5 bases). The V end lost 1 base, the J end lost 2 bases, and 7 bases lay between the germline ends. The CDR3 sequence is 14 residues long. CDR1 is SGHDN and CDR2 is FVKESK in the germline V gene. CDR3 sequence: CASSQAGTTDTQYF. CDR3 bases: TGTGCCAGCAGCCAAGCGGGAACCACAGATACGCAGTATTTT.

This rearrangement joins TRBV9 to TRBJ2-1; maybe TRBD2 (6 bases). This CDR3 has 15 amino acids. Germline V gene sequence: CDR1 SGDLS, CDR2 YYNGEE. V lost 3 bases and J lost 4, with 14 bases in between. The CDR3 is CASSAQSGTYNEQFF. The CDR3 DNA reads TGTGCCAGCAGCGCTCAATCCGGGACTTACAATGAGCAGTTCTTC. Full variable domain (rest looked up from reference TRBV9 and TRBJ2-1): DSGVTQTPKHLITATGQRVTLRCSPRSGDLSVYWYQQSLDQGLQFLIQYYNGEERAKGNILERFSAQQFPDLHSELNLSSLELGDSALYFCASSAQSGTYNEQFFGPGTRLTVL.